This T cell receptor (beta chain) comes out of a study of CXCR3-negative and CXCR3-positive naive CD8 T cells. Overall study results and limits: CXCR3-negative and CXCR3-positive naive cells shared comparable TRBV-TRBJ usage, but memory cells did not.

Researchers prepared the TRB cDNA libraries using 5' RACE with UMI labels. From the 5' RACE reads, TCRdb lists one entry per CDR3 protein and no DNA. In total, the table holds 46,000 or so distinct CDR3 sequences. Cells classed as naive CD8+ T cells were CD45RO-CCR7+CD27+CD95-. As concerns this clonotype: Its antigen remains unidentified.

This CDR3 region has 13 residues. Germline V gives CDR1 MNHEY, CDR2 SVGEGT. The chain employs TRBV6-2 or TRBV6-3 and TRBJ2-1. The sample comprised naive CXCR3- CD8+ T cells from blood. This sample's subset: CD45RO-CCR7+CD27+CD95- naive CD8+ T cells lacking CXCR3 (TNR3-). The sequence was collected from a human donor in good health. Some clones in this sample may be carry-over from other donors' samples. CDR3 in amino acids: CASSLDTYNEQFF.